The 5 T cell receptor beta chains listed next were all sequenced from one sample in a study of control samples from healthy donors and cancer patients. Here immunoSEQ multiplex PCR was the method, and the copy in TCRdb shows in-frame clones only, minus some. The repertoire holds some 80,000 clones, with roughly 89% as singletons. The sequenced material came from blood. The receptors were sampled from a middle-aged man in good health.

The CDR3 bases are TGTGCCAGCAGCCCTGAAGGAGGGAGGCAGCCCCAGCATTTT. This gives the protein CASSPEGGRQPQHF. The J gene is TRBJ1-5, the V gene TRBV7-2, with unresolved D. The V end lost 5 bases, the J end lost 7 bases, and 15 bases lay between the germline ends. This CDR3 contains 14 residues. Germline CDR1 and CDR2: SGHTA and FQGNSA. The full variable domain, in which reference TRBV7-2 and TRBJ1-5 provide the parts outside the CDR3, is GAGVSQSPSNKVTEKGKDVELRCDPISGHTALYWYRQSLGQGLEFLIYFQGNSAPDKSGLPSDRFSAERTGGSVSTLTIQRTQQEDSAVYLCASSPEGGRQPQHFGDGTRLSIL.

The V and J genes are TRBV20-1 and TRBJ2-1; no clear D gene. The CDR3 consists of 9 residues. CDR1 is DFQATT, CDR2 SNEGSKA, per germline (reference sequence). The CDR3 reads CNHRDEQFF. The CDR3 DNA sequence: TGCAACCACCGGGATGAGCAGTTCTTC.

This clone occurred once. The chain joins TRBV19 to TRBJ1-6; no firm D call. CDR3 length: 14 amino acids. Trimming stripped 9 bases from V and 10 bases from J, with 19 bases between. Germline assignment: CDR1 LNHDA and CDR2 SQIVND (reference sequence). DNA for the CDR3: TGTGCCAGCAGGTCTCAAGGCAACTCATCACCCCTCCACTTT. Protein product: CASRSQGNSSPLHF.

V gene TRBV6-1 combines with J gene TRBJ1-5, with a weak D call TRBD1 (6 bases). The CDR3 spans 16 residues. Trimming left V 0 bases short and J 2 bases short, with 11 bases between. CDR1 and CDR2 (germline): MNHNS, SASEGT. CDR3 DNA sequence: TGTGCCAGCAGTGAAGCCAGGGGTTTTGGCAATCAGCCCCAGCATTTT. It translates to CASSEARGFGNQPQHF.

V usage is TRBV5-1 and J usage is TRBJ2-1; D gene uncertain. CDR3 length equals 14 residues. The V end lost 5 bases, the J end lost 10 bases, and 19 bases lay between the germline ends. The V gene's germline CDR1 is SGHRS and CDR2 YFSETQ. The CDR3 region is CASRESGSIREQFF. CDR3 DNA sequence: TGCGCCAGCAGGGAGTCGGGCTCGATCAGGGAGCAGTTCTTC.